The 3 T cell receptor beta chains below were found in one sample sequenced in a study of response to subunit inactivated influenza vaccine. TCRdb processed the RT-PCR reads anew with MiXCR; each CDR3 protein has one entry. This sample has over 450,000 distinct CDR3 sequences; 13% occur once, and the top ten carry roughly 13%. Sequencing was performed on PBMCs from blood, taken roughly 45 days after vaccination. The receptor source for this set is a man over 45 who received an inactivated influenza vaccine.

This clonotype was seen a handful of times. The chain couples TRBV9 to TRBJ2-3; D gene uncertain. Trimming cost V 0 bases and J 1 base, with 6 bases left between them. From germline, CDR1 is SGDLS and CDR2 YYNGEE. The CDR3 consists of 14 residues. CDR3 nucleotide sequence: TGTGCCAGCAGCGTAGAAACAGGCACAGATACGCAGTATTTT. Its translation: CASSVETGTDTQYF.

A remark on this clonotype: With a much larger clone just one base away, this may be a read error. The V call is TRBV20-1, the J call TRBJ2-7; 8 nucleotides match TRBD1. The germline V gene encodes CDR1 DFQATT and CDR2 SNEGSKA (reference sequence). This CDR3 region has 14 residues. The CDR3 loop is CCARTGMSYYEQYF. DNA for the CDR3: TGCTGTGCCCGGACAGGGATGAGTTACTACGAGCAGTACTTC.

The rearrangement links TRBV6-2 or TRBV6-3 to TRBJ2-5; 7 bases match TRBD1. The germline gives CDR1 MNHEY, CDR2 SVGEGT. The V segment lost 6 bases and the J segment 0 bases; nucleotides outside the gene matches: 7. The CDR3 consists of 15 residues. CDR3 residues: CASRKGQNYQETQYF. CDR3 nucleotides: TGTGCCAGCAGAAAGGGACAGAATTACCAAGAGACCCAGTACTTC.